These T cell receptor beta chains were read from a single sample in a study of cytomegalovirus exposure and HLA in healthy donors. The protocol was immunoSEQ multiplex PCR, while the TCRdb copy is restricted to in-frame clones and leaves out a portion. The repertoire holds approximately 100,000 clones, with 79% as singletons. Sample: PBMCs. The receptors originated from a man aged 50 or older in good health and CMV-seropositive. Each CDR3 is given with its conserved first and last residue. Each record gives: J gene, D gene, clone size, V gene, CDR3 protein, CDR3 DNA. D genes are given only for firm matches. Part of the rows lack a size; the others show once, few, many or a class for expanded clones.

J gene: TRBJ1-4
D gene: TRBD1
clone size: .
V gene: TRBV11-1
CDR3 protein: CASSPRTGEYNEKLFF
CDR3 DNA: TGTGCCAGCAGCCCCCGGACAGGGGAGTATAATGAAAAACTGTTTTTT

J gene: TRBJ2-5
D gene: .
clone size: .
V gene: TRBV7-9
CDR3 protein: CASSLAGGRETQYF
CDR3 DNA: TGTGCCAGCAGCTTAGCGGGGGGAAGGGAGACCCAGTACTTC

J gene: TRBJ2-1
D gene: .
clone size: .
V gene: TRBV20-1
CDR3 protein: CSAKTGNEQFF
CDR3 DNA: TGCAGTGCTAAGACGGGGAATGAGCAGTTCTTC

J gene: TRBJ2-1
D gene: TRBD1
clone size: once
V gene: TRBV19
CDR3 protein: CASSRQGAVDEQFF
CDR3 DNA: TGTGCCAGTAGTAGACAGGGGGCGGTTGATGAGCAGTTCTTC

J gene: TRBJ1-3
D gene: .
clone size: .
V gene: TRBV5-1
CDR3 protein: CASSVWTSSGNTIYF
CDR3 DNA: TGCGCCAGCAGCGTTTGGACAAGCTCTGGAAACACCATATATTTT

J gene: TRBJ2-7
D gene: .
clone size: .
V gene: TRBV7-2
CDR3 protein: CAVTRERKQYF
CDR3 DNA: TGTGCCGTCACTCGGGAAAGGAAGCAGTACTTC

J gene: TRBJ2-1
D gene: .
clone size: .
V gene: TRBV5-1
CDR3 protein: CASSLEGLFSYNEQFF
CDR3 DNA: TGCGCCAGCAGCTTGGAGGGACTTTTTTCCTACAATGAGCAGTTCTTC

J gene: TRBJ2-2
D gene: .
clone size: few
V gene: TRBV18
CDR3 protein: CASSPPAGNTGELFF
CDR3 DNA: TGTGCCAGCTCACCACCCGCAGGGAACACCGGGGAGCTGTTTTTT

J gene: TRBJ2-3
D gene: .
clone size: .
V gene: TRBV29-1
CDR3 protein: CSAVARPTQYF
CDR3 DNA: TGCAGCGCCGTGGCCCGTCCAACGCAGTATTTT

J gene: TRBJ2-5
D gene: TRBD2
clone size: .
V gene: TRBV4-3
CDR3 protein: CASSQDPLGGGTQYF
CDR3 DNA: TGCGCCAGCAGCCAGGACCCTCTCGGGGGGGGGACCCAGTACTTC

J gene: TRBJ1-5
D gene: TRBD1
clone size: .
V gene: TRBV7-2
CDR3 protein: CASSSRTGGASQPQHF
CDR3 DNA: TGTGCCAGCAGCTCCCGGACAGGGGGCGCTTCTCAGCCCCAGCATTTT

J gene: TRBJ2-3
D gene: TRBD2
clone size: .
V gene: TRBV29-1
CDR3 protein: CSVEGSRSGTSGSAPTDTQYF
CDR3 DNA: TGCAGCGTTGAGGGCAGCCGATCCGGGACTAGCGGGAGCGCCCCCACAGATACGCAGTATTTT

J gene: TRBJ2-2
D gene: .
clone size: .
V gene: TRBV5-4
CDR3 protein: CASSWGVEANTGELFF
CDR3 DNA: TGTGCCAGCAGCTGGGGGGTAGAGGCGAACACCGGGGAGCTGTTTTTT

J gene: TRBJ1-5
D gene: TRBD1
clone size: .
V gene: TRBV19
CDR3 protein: CASSAGTGNQPQHF
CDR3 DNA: TGTGCCAGTAGCGCCGGGACAGGGAATCAGCCCCAGCATTTT

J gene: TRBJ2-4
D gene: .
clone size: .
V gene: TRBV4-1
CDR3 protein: CASSQDGGKAKNIQYF
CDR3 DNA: TGCGCCAGCAGCCAAGATGGAGGGAAGGCCAAAAACATTCAGTACTTC

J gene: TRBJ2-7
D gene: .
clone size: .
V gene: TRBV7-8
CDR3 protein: CASSFGPGEQYF
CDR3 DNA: TGTGCCAGCAGCTTTGGACCGGGAGAGCAGTACTTC

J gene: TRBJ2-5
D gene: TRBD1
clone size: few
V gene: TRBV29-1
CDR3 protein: CSTDRGLHQETQYF
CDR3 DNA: TGCAGCACGGACAGGGGACTACATCAAGAGACCCAGTACTTC

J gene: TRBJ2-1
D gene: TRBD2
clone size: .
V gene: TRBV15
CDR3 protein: CATSRDGTSVDEQFF
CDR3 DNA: TGTGCCACCAGCAGAGATGGGACTAGCGTGGATGAGCAGTTCTTC

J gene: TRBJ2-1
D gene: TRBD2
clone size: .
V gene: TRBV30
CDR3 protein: CAWRLGIGLANNEQFF
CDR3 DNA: TGTGCCTGGCGTTTAGGTATTGGACTAGCGAACAATGAGCAGTTCTTC

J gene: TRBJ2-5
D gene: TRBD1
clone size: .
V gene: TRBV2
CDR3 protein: CASSRQGTAGKETQYF
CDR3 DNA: TGTGCCAGCAGCCGACAGGGGACTGCAGGGAAAGAGACCCAGTACTTC

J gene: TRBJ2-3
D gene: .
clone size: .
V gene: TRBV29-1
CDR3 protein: CSVPGQLRTDTQYF
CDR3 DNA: TGCAGCGTACCAGGACAGCTCCGCACAGATACGCAGTATTTT

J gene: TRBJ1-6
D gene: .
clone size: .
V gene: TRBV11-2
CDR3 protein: CASSLAGRGNSPLHF
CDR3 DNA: TGTGCCAGCAGCTTAGCGGGCCGAGGGAATTCACCCCTCCACTTT

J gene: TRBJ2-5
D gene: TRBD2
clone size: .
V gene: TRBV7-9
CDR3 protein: CASSFGTSGSGETQYF
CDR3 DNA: TGTGCCAGCAGCTTCGGGACTAGCGGGAGTGGGGAGACCCAGTACTTC

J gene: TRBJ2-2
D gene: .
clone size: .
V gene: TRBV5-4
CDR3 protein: CASSLSGGSNTGELFF
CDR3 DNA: TGTGCCAGCAGCTTGTCGGGGGGCTCGAACACCGGGGAGCTGTTTTTT

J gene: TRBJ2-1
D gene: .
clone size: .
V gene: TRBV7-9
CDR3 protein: CASSLAQGLRSYNEQFF
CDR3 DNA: TGTGCCAGCAGCTTAGCTCAGGGCTTACGCTCCTACAATGAGCAGTTCTTC

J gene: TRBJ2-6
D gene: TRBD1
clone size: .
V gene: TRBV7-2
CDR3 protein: CASSLEGQGSGANVLTF
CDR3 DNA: TGTGCCAGCAGCTTAGAGGGACAGGGAAGTGGGGCCAACGTCCTGACTTTC

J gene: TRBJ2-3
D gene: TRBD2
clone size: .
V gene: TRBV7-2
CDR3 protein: CASSLGKLAGEYRTDTQYF
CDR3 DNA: TGTGCCAGCAGCTTAGGGAAGTTAGCGGGAGAGTATCGCACAGATACGCAGTATTTT

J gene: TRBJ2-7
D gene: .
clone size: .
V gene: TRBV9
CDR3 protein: CASSAGLLYEQYF
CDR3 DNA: TGTGCCAGCAGCGCTGGACTACTCTACGAGCAGTACTTC

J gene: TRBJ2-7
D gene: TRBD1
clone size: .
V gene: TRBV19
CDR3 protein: CASSAGQGAIEQYF
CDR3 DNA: TGTGCCAGTAGTGCAGGACAGGGGGCGATTGAGCAGTACTTC

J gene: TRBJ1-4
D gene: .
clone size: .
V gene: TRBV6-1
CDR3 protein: CASTNHGGTTGKLFF
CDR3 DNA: TGTGCCAGCACCAACCACGGGGGGACAACCGGAAAACTGTTTTTT

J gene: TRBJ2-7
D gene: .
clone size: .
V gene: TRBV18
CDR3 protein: CASSSTGVTYEQYF
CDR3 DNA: TGTGCCAGCTCATCCACCGGGGTCACCTACGAGCAGTACTTC

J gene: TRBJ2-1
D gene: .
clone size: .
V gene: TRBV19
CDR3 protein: CATPEGAGVQFF
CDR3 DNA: TGTGCCACCCCGGAGGGAGCTGGGGTGCAGTTCTTC

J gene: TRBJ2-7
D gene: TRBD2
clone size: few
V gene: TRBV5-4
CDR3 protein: CASSLGLAGDYEQYF
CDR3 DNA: TGTGCCAGCAGCTTGGGACTAGCGGGAGACTACGAGCAGTACTTC

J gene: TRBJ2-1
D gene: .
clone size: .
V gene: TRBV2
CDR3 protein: CAGSGGSYNEQFF
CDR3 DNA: TGTGCCGGATCTGGCGGCTCCTACAATGAGCAGTTCTTC

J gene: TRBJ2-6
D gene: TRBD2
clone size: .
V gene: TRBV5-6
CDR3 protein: CASSPRLAGGPSGANVLTF
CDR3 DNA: TGTGCCAGCAGCCCCAGACTAGCGGGAGGGCCGTCTGGGGCCAACGTCCTGACTTTC

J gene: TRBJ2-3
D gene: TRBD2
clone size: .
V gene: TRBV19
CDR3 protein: CASSIPGLAYSTQYF
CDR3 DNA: TGTGCCAGTAGTATACCGGGACTAGCGTATTCTACGCAGTATTTT

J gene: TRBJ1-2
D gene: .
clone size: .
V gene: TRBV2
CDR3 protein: CASSEVGLLSGYTF
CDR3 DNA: TGTGCCAGCAGTGAAGTGGGCCTCCTCTCTGGCTACACCTTC

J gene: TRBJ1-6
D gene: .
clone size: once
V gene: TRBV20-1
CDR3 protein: CSASSDSPLHF
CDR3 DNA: TGCAGTGCTAGCTCGGATTCACCCCTCCACTTT

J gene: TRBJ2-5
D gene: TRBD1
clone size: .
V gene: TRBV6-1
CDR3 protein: CASVLGQGGQETQYF
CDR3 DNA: TGTGCCAGTGTTCTTGGACAGGGAGGCCAAGAGACCCAGTACTTC

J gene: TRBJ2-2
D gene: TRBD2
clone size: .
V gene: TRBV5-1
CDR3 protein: CASSGRLAGVLTGELFF
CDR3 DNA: TGCGCCAGCAGCGGGAGACTAGCGGGAGTTCTCACCGGGGAGCTGTTTTTT

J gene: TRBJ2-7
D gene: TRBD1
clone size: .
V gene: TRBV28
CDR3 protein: CASSTHRGGAEEQYF
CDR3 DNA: TGTGCCAGCAGTACGCACAGGGGTGGGGCTGAGGAGCAGTACTTC

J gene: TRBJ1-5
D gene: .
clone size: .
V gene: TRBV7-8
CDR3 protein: CASSLAGRRQPQHF
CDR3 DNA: TGTGCCAGCAGCTTAGCTGGACGGAGGCAGCCCCAGCATTTT

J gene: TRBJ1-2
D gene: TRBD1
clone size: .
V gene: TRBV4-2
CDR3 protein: CASSLDDRGQSYGYTF
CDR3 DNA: TGTGCCAGCAGCCTAGACGACAGGGGGCAGAGCTATGGCTACACCTTC

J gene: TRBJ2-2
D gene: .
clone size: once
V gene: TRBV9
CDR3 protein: CASSSQNTRELFF
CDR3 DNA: TGTGCCAGCAGCTCGCAGAACACCAGGGAGCTGTTTTTT

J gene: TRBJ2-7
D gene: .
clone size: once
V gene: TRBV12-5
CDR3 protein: CASGLGGTYEQYF
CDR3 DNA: TGTGCTAGTGGTTTGGGAGGCACCTACGAGCAGTACTTC

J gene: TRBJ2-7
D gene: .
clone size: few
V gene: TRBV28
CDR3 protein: CASRPNWYEQYF
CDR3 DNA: TGTGCCAGCAGACCTAACTGGTACGAGCAGTACTTC

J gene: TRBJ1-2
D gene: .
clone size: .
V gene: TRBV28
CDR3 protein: CASSYTERGYTF
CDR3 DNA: TGTGCCAGCAGTTATACAGAGAGAGGCTACACCTTC

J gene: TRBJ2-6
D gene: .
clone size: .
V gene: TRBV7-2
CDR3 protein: CASSLTRLANVLTF
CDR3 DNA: TGTGCCAGCAGCTTAACGCGACTAGCCAACGTCCTGACTTTC